Shown below are 25 T cell receptor beta chains from a single sample sequenced in a study of blood T cell repertoires in COVID-19. Method: immunoSEQ multiplex PCR; TCRdb's copy keeps in-frame clones and lacks some. The sample lists 150,000 to 200,000 clones, roughly 80% occurring once. The sample comprised peripheral blood. These receptors were obtained from a man aged 70 or older with acute or convalescent COVID-19.

The chain couples TRBV11-3 to TRBJ1-2; D gene uncertain. CDR1 and CDR2 from the germline V gene are SGHNT and YENEEA. The CDR3 sequence is 12 residues long. V was shortened by 3 bases and J by 7 bases, with 9 bases between the two germline ends. In DNA, the CDR3 is TGTGCCAGCAGCTTGTCGTGTTGTGGCTACACCTTC. Translating gives CASSLSCCGYTF.

The chain joins TRBV6-4 to TRBJ1-1; D uncertain. The germline V gene has CDR1 MRHNA and CDR2 SNTAGT. The CDR3 loop spans 13 amino acids. Trimming cost V 6 bases and J 1 base, with 9 bases left between them. The CDR3 bases are TGTGCCAGCAGCATCCAGTCGAACACTGAAGCTTTCTTT. Residues: CASSIQSNTEAFF.

The chain employs TRBV18 and TRBJ2-2, with 7 bases aligning to TRBD1. The CDR3 loop spans 15 amino acids. Per germline, CDR1 KGHSH and CDR2 LQKENI. The J segment lost 0 bases and the V segment lost 5 bases, leaving 3 bases of the junction unmatched. The CDR3 here is CASSSGQSNTGELFF. CDR3 nucleotides: TGTGCCAGCTCATCGGGACAGTCGAACACCGGGGAGCTGTTTTTT.

The chain carries TRBV6-5 and TRBJ2-5; possibly TRBD2 for D (6 bases). The germline V and J ends were trimmed by 2 bases and 2 bases, with 15 bases remaining between them. Germline assignment: CDR1 MNHEY and CDR2 SVGAGI. This CDR3 spans 16 amino acids. The CDR3 loop is CASSYGAGIPQETQYF. CDR3 DNA sequence: TGTGCCAGCAGTTACGGGGCGGGGATCCCTCAAGAGACCCAGTACTTC.

V gene TRBV5-4 combines with J gene TRBJ1-2; D unclear. This CDR3 region has 14 residues. V was trimmed by 1 base and J by 5 bases, leaving 12 bases between them. Germline V lookup: CDR1 SGHNT, CDR2 YYREEE (reference sequence). This CDR3 reads CASSLYAPEYGYTF. CDR3 bases: TGTGCCAGCAGCTTGTACGCCCCGGAGTATGGCTACACCTTC.

This chain joins TRBV12-5 and TRBJ2-5, with D possibly being TRBD2 (6 bases). Germline values: CDR1 LGHNT, CDR2 FRNRAP. V was trimmed by 5 bases and J by 0 bases, leaving 10 bases between them. This CDR3 has 14 residues. DNA for the CDR3: TGTGCTAGTGGTCCAGGGACTCACCAAGAGACCCAGTACTTC. Its protein product is CASGPGTHQETQYF.

The chain is built from TRBV19 and TRBJ1-1, with D perhaps matching TRBD1 (5 bases). Trimming took 5 bases from V and 10 from J, leaving 20 bases between them. Germline V gene lookup returns CDR1 LNHDA and CDR2 SQIVND (reference sequence). The CDR3 is made up of 14 amino acids. Written as DNA, the CDR3 is TGTGCCAGTAGTCCCCCCGGATATTATGGGGCAGCTTTCTTT. Translating gives CASSPPGYYGAAFF. The variable domain in full, with the rest retrieved from reference TRBV19 and TRBJ1-1, is DGGITQSPKYLFRKEGQNVTLSCEQNLNHDAMYWYRQDPGQGLRLIYYSQIVNDFQKGDIAEGYSVSREKKESFPLTVTSAQKNPTAFYLCASSPPGYYGAAFFGQGTRLTVV.

Only a few counts were recorded for this clone. The chain recombines TRBV6-6 with TRBJ2-7, with 7 bases aligning to TRBD2. The CDR3 runs 15 residues. With 2 bases clipped from V and 3 bases from J, the junction kept 7 bases outside the gene matches. Germline V gene data show CDR1 as MNHNY and CDR2 as SVGAGI (reference sequence). The chain's CDR3 is CASSYLGTSVYEQYF. The CDR3 coding sequence is TGTGCCAGCAGTTACCTTGGAACTAGCGTCTACGAGCAGTACTTC.

V usage is TRBV7-9 and J usage is TRBJ2-1, with 8 bases identical to TRBD1. The CDR3 is made up of 14 amino acids. The V and J ends lost 4 bases and 5 bases, in that order; junction bases with no gene match: 4. CDR1 and CDR2 from the germline V gene are SEHNR and FQNEAQ (reference sequence). The CDR3 region has the DNA TGTGCCAGCAGCTCCGGGACAGGTAACAATGAGCAGTTCTTC. This sequence encodes CASSSGTGNNEQFF.

The J gene is TRBJ2-1, the V gene TRBV5-5; weak D call: TRBD2 (6 bases). Germline V lookup: CDR1 SGHKS, CDR2 YYEKEE (reference sequence). Trimming pared 4 bases from V and 9 bases from J, leaving 20 bases between. The CDR3 consists of 15 residues. CDR3: CASSLLGPGEAEQFF. CDR3 nucleotide sequence: TGTGCCAGCAGCCTACTGGGTCCGGGAGAAGCTGAGCAGTTCTTC.

This clone has more than one count but fewer than ten. The V call is TRBV11-2, the J call TRBJ1-1; no firm D call. This CDR3 has 13 residues. V dropped 2 bases and J dropped 1 base, with 5 bases sitting between them. Germline V CDR1 and CDR2: SGHAT, FQNNGV. The CDR3 nucleotides read TGTGCCAGCAGCTTATGGGCGAACACTGAAGCTTTCTTT. Translating gives CASSLWANTEAFF.

The genes are TRBV6-5 and TRBJ1-2; 10 positions match TRBD1. This CDR3 spans 14 amino acids. The ends lost 7 bases at V and 2 bases at J; junction bases unmatched: 4. Germline lookup yields CDR1 MNHEY and CDR2 SVGAGI. The CDR3 reads CASTLGQGNYGYTF. For the CDR3, the DNA is TGTGCCAGCACCTTGGGACAGGGGAACTATGGCTACACCTTC.

CDR3 coding DNA: TGTGCCAGCACCACGAACCCGGGGGGAATTGGGGCCAAAAACATTCAGTACTTC. It translates to CASTTNPGGIGAKNIQYF. The J gene is TRBJ2-4, the V gene TRBV6-4; 7 bases align to TRBD2. This CDR3 is built from 18 residues. Losses at the gene ends were 7 bases for V and 1 base for J; bases not matched to a gene: 16. The germline V gene encodes CDR1 MRHNA and CDR2 SNTAGT.

This clone turned up a few times. The chain employs TRBV6-2 or TRBV6-3 and TRBJ2-2, with 13 bases that match TRBD2. The germline V gene has CDR1 MNHEY and CDR2 SVGEGT. This CDR3 spans 17 amino acids. Trimming removed 6 bases from V and 5 bases from J; junction bases left unmatched: 9. CDR3 nucleotides: TGTGCCAGCAGCCGTACTAGCGGGGGGGCAAAGACCGGGGAGCTGTTTTTT. It specifies CASSRTSGGAKTGELFF.

The gene calls are TRBV5-6 and TRBJ2-3; 7 bases agree with TRBD1. CDR3 length: 15 residues. Germline CDR1 is SGHDT and CDR2 is YYEEEE. Unmatched junction bases numbered 9, after V lost 4 bases and J lost 4 bases. The CDR3 loop is CASSPTWQGADTQYF. CDR3 DNA: TGTGCCAGCAGCCCTACGTGGCAGGGGGCAGATACGCAGTATTTT.

This clone was seen once. The chain uses TRBV5-1 and TRBJ2-7; no firm D call. The germline CDR1 and CDR2 sequences are SGHRS and YFSETQ. Deletions cut 0 bases from V and 2 bases from J, with 15 bases between. This CDR3 spans 16 amino acids. The CDR3 here is CASSLGRWQATYEQYF. In DNA, the CDR3 is TGCGCCAGCAGCTTGGGTCGGTGGCAGGCGACCTACGAGCAGTACTTC. The complete variable domain, with remaining parts taken from reference TRBV5-1 and TRBJ2-7, reads KAGVTQTPRYLIKTRGQQVTLSCSPISGHRSVSWYQQTPGQGLQFLFEYFSETQRNKGNFPGRFSGRQFSNSRSEMNVSTLELGDSALYLCASSLGRWQATYEQYFGPGTRLTVT.

This clone showed up just a few times. The V call is TRBV4-1, the J call TRBJ2-5; D uncertain. Germline V lookup: CDR1 MGHRA, CDR2 YSYEKL. The CDR3 is 12 residues long. V lost 0 bases, J lost 4 bases, and 3 bases lay in between. The CDR3 DNA sequence: TGCGCCAGCAGCCAAGATCGAGAGACCCAGTACTTC. It encodes CASSQDRETQYF.

This clone was found a few times. Other DNA sequences in the same sample also yield this CDR3. The V call is TRBV11-2, the J call TRBJ1-6; no reliable D call. Trimming took off 1 base at V and 7 bases at J, with 5 bases between the two ends. The length of the CDR3 is 13 residues. The germline gives CDR1 SGHAT, CDR2 FQNNGV. CDR3 DNA: TGTGCCAGCAGCTTAGTACGGAATTCACCCCTCCACTTT. Translating gives CASSLVRNSPLHF.

V is TRBV4-2 and J is TRBJ2-3, with 15 bases lining up with TRBD2. Trimming cost V 4 bases and J 3 bases; bases outside gene matches: 14. This CDR3 has 20 residues. The germline gives CDR1 LGHNA, CDR2 YNFKEQ. The CDR3, as DNA: TGTGCCAGCAGCCCAGCAAGGACTAGCGGGAGGGCCTTCGAGACAGATACGCAGTATTTT. This gives the protein CASSPARTSGRAFETDTQYF.

This chain uses TRBV19 with TRBJ2-2; D possibly corresponds to TRBD1 (6 bases). CDR3 length equals 14 residues. The ends were cut back, 7 bases at V and 3 bases at J, with 12 bases in the middle. The germline V gene has CDR1 LNHDA and CDR2 SQIVND (reference sequence). This CDR3 is CASKAQGYTGELFF. The CDR3 bases are TGTGCCAGTAAGGCACAGGGCTACACCGGGGAGCTGTTTTTT.

This clone was counted a single time. V usage is TRBV5-1 and J usage is TRBJ2-5; a weak D match, TRBD2 (5 bases). V was trimmed by 0 bases and J by 5 bases, leaving 8 bases between them. Germline lookup yields CDR1 SGHRS and CDR2 YFSETQ. This CDR3 region has 13 residues. The CDR3 DNA sequence: TGCGCCAGCAGCTTGGATGGCGGGGAGACCCAGTACTTC. Protein product: CASSLDGGETQYF.

This clone was counted between two and nine times. The genes are TRBV14 and TRBJ2-1; D is possibly TRBD2 (7 bases). Germline loops: CDR1 SGHDN, CDR2 FVKESK. This CDR3 contains 16 residues. Between the trimmed V and J ends, which lost 2 bases and 4 bases, there was a span of 15 bases. The CDR3: CASSQREGTLYNEQFF. The CDR3 coding sequence is TGTGCCAGCAGCCAAAGGGAGGGGACACTATACAATGAGCAGTTCTTC.

The V and J genes are TRBV14 and TRBJ2-5; 8 bases are a match to TRBD2. The CDR3 extends over 16 amino acids. The trim removed 5 bases at V and 5 bases at J, leaving 13 bases unmatched. Germline CDR1 is SGHDN and CDR2 is FVKESK. CDR3 in amino acids: CASSKIAGSGDETQYF. The CDR3 region has the DNA TGTGCCAGCAGCAAGATAGCGGGATCTGGCGATGAGACCCAGTACTTC.

The rearrangement links TRBV7-8 to TRBJ2-3; 9 positions match TRBD1. Germline-derived CDR1 and CDR2 are SGHVS and FQNEAQ. The trim removed 6 bases at V and 0 bases at J, leaving 19 bases unmatched. The CDR3 consists of 20 residues. CDR3 nucleotide sequence: TGTGCCAGCAGAAAAGGGGGACAGGGCTTACTAGCGAGAAGCACAGATACGCAGTATTTT. It is translated as CASRKGGQGLLARSTDTQYF.

The chain joins TRBV9 to TRBJ1-1; D is ambiguous. Trimming pared 0 bases from V and 6 bases from J, leaving 9 bases between. The germline CDR1 and CDR2 sequences are SGDLS and YYNGEE. The CDR3 extends over 13 amino acids. Here the CDR3 DNA reads TGTGCCAGCAGCGTAGCTGGGCAGTCTGAAGCTTTCTTT. It encodes CASSVAGQSEAFF.